The present T cell receptor beta chain was sequenced within a study of Ad26.COV2.S vaccination and SARS-CoV-2 variants. As for the study in general: Donor got 5x10^10 or 1x10^11 viral particles of Ad26.COV2.S.

CDR3 length: 18 amino acids. V trimming: 3 bases; J trimming: 0 bases; junction bases outside the gene matches: 10. Germline CDR1 reads MNHEY; CDR2 reads SMNVEV (reference sequence). This table comes from immunoSEQ multiplex PCR, and its TCRdb copy is limited to in-frame clones, with some not included. This table holds 400,000 to 450,000 clones, around 90% found once. Study conclusions and caveats: The TCR breadth and depth analyses may have understated or missed part of the total T cell responses.

Treatment denoted: some 20 received Ad26.COV2.S at low or high dose, single or two shots; about 5 received placebo; per-sample allocation not given. Specimen acquisition occurred on day 63 following the initial vaccine or placebo injection. As for this clone: Its antigen is unidentified.

This clonotype was sampled from a person between 18 and 59 years old who received the Ad26.COV2.S COVID-19 vaccine or a placebo. The sequences come from peripheral blood, collected in a trial of Ad26.COV2.S vaccine versus placebo. V and J are TRBV27 and TRBJ2-7, with TRBD2 identical over 11 bases. The CDR3 sequence is CASSFTPTSGTPSYEQYF. The CDR3 DNA sequence: TGTGCCAGCAGTTTCACGCCGACTAGCGGGACCCCCTCCTACGAGCAGTACTTC.